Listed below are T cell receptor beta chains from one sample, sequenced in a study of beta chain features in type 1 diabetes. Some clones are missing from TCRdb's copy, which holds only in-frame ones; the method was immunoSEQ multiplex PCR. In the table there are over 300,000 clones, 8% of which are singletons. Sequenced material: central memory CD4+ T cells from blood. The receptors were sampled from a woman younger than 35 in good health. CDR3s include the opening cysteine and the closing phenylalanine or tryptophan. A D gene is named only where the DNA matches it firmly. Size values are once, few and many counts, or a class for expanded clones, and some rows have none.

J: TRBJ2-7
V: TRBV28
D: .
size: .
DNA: TGTGCCAGCAGTGCCGGGACTCACTCCTACGAGCAGTACTTC
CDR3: CASSAGTHSYEQYF

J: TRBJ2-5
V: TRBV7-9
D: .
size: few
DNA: TGTGCCAGCAGCCCATGGGAGTCAGGAGTGCAAGAGACCCAGTACTTC
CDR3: CASSPWESGVQETQYF

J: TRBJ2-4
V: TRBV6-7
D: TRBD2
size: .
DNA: TGTGCCAGCAGTTCCCCCTGTGGACTAGCGGGAGCCAAAAACATTCAGTACTTC
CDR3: CASSSPCGLAGAKNIQYF

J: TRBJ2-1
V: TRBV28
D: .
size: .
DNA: TGTGCCAGCAGGGGAACCCGAGGGGTGAGACGTGAGCAGTTCTTC
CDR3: CASRGTRGVRREQFF

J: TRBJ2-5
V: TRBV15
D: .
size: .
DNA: TGTGCCACCAGCAGAGAATCGGGCGAGACCCAGTACTTC
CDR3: CATSRESGETQYF

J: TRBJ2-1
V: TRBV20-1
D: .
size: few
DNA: TGCAGCGTCGGGTACAATGAGCAGTTCTTC
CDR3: CSVGYNEQFF

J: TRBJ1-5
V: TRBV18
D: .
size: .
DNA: TGTGCCAGCTCACCAATGGGGGCGCTTGGCAATCAGCCCCAGCATTTT
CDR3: CASSPMGALGNQPQHF

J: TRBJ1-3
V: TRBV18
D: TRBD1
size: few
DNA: TGTGCCAGCTCACTACTGGGACAGACTGGAAACACCATATATTTT
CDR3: CASSLLGQTGNTIYF

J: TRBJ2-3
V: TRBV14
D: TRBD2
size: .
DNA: TGTGCCAGCAGCCAAGCTGGACTAGCGGGGGGCACAGATACGCAGTATTTT
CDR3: CASSQAGLAGGTDTQYF

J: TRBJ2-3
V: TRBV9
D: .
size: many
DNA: TGTGCCAGCAGCGTAGGGGGCACAGATACGCAGTATTTT
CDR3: CASSVGGTDTQYF

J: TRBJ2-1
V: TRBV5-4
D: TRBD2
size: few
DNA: TGTGCCAGCAGCTTACGGGAGGGCGGCAATGAGCAGTTCTTC
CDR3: CASSLREGGNEQFF

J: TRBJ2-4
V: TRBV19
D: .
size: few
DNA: TGTGCCAGTAGTATAACGTTTGAGTCGTACCAGTACTTC
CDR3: CASSITFESYQYF

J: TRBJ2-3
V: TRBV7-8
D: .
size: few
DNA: TGTGCCAGCAGCTTAGGGGCGAGCGGAGGGTCCCTTCAGTATTTT
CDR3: CASSLGASGGSLQYF

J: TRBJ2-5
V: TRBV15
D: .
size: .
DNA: TGTGCCACCAGCAGAGCCTTACAAGAGACCCAGTACTTC
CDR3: CATSRALQETQYF

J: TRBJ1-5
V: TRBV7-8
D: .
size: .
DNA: TGTGCCAGCAGCTTAACGGGCCCACAGCCCCAGCATTTT
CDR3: CASSLTGPQPQHF

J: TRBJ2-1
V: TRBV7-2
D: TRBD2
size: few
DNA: TGTGCCAGCAGCTTTTATAGCGGGAGAGAGCAGTTCTTC
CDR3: CASSFYSGREQFF

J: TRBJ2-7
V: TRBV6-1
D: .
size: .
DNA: TGTGCCAGCAGTGAAGCCGGGACATATCTCAGCGAGCAGTACTTC
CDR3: CASSEAGTYLSEQYF

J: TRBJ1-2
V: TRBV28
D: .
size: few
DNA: TGTGCCAGCAGTCTTCGAAACTATGGCTACACCTTC
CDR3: CASSLRNYGYTF

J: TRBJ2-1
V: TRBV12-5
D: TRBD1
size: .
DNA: TGTGCTAGTGGATACACAGGGGGCCATAATGAGCAGTTCTTC
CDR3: CASGYTGGHNEQFF

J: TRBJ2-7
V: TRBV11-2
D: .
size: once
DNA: TGTGCCAGCAGCTTAGACAGATACGAGCAGTACTTC
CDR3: CASSLDRYEQYF

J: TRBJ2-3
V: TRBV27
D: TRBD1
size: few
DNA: TGTGCCAGCAGTAGAGGCAAGGGACAGCCTGGCACAGATACGCAGTATTTT
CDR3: CASSRGKGQPGTDTQYF

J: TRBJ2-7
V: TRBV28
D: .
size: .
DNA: TGTGCCAGCAGGGACCGGGGACCCTACGAGCAGTACTTC
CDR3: CASRDRGPYEQYF

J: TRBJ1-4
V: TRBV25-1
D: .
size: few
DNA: TGTGCCAGCAGTGTGGCCGACAGGTACTTGTCAACTAATGAAAAACTGTTTTTT
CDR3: CASSVADRYLSTNEKLFF

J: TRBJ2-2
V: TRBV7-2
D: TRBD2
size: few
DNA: TGTGCCAGCAGCTTTTTGCCCCGGCGGGAGGACACCGGGGAGCTGTTTTTT
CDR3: CASSFLPRREDTGELFF

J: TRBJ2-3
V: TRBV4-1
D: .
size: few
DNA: TGCGCCAGCAGCCAAGCCCAGGGCCGTACGCAGTATTTT
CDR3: CASSQAQGRTQYF

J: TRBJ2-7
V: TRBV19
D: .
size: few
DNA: TGTGCCAGTAGTAAGTCTCCGGCGGGGTCCCCCTCGCGCGAGCAGTACTTC
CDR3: CASSKSPAGSPSREQYF

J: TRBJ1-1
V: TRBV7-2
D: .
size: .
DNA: TGTGCCAGCAGCTCCCAAAAGGGTAACACTGAAGCTTTCTTT
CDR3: CASSSQKGNTEAFF

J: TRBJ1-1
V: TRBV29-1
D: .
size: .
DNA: TGCAGCGTTGACCCAGGGAGGGGGAACACTGAAGCTTTCTTT
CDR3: CSVDPGRGNTEAFF

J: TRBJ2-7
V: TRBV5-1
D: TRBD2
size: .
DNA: TGCGCCAGCAGCTTGGTATCTAGCGGGAATGGTTACGAGCAGTACTTC
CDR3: CASSLVSSGNGYEQYF

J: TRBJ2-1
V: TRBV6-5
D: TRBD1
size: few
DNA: TGTGCCAGCAGTTACGATCGAGACAGGGGATATGGGCAGTTCTTC
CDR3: CASSYDRDRGYGQFF

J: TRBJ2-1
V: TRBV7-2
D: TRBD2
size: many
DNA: TGTGCCAGCAGCTTAGGGTCTAGCGGGAGTAATGAGCAGTTCTTC
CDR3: CASSLGSSGSNEQFF